This T cell receptor (beta chain) emerged from a study of CD8 T cells in ankylosing spondylitis. Findings and caveats of the study: A motif of under 10 highly homologous TCR beta variants was seen as apparently characteristic of ankylosing spondylitis blood.

V lost 6 bases, J lost 8 bases, and 11 bases stayed unmatched. The CDR3 runs 16 residues. Germline CDR1 and CDR2: MDHEN and SYDVKM. This clonotype was counted only a few times. Its matching antigen is unknown. Each CDR3 protein gets one entry after TCRdb re-called the 5' RACE reads with MiXCR. The profile covers more than 500,000 distinct CDR3 sequences, with approximately 5% appearing a single time and under 4.5% taken by the ten largest. The specimen was blood, either unsorted or a sorted T cell fraction (not recorded which). The chain links TRBV28 to TRBJ2-1; 12 bases align to TRBD2. This receptor was taken from a male donor with ankylosing spondylitis. The DNA of the CDR3 is TGTGCCAGCAGATTCTCTAGCGGGAGGGCCGGGGATGAGCAGTTCTTC. Translated, it gives CASRFSSGRAGDEQFF.